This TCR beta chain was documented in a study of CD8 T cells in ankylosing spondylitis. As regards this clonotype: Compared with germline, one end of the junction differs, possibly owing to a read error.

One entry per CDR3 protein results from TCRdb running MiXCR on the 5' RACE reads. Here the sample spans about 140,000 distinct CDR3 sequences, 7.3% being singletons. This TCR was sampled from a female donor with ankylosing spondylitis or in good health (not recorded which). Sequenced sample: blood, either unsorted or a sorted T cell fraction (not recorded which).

CDR3 sequence reads: CCARVGWGVSNQPQHF. CDR3 DNA: TGCTGTGCTAGGGTCGGGTGGGGGGTGAGCAATCAGCCCCAGCATTTT. The rearrangement joins TRBV20-1 to TRBJ1-5, with TRBD1 as a possible D gene (5 bases). Germline V lookup: CDR1 DFQATT, CDR2 SNEGSKA (reference sequence). The CDR3 spans 16 residues.